Listed here are 15 T cell receptor beta chains from one sample, sequenced in a study of T cells in Graves' hyperthyroidism and ophthalmopathy. RNA transcripts provided the source from which TCR beta CDR3 regions were amplified. Using the HTBI primer set, a first-round RT-PCR was run on the TCR CDR3. TCRdb independently ran MiXCR on the multiplex PCR reads; one entry per CDR3 protein. The sample consists of a few hundred thousand distinct CDR3 sequences, 20% to 25% of them appearing once. Sequencing input: blood. The receptors were sampled from a woman aged 50 to 65 with Graves' hyperthyroidism.

This clonotype was seen a few times. The chain carries TRBV11-2 and TRBJ1-2; D might be TRBD1 (6 bases). Germline assignment: CDR1 SGHAT and CDR2 FQNNGV. The V gene lost 3 bases and the J gene lost 4 bases, with 9 bases spanning the gap. The CDR3 totals 13 residues. In DNA form, the CDR3 reads TGTGCCAGCAGCTTGGGGGGGCTCTATGGCTACACCTTC. Protein: CASSLGGLYGYTF.

The rearrangement uses TRBV7-9 and TRBJ1-4; 8 nucleotides agree with TRBD1. The germline CDR1 and CDR2 sequences are SEHNR and FQNEAQ (reference sequence). V lost 1 base to trimming and J lost 7 bases; unmatched junction nucleotides: 5. The CDR3 contains 15 residues. CDR3 sequence reads: CASSLGQGAIEKLFF. DNA for the CDR3: TGTGCCAGCAGCTTAGGGCAGGGGGCGATTGAAAAACTGTTTTTT.

This clonotype was detected ten times or more. The V gene is TRBV20-1, the J gene TRBJ2-7; 7 nucleotides line up with TRBD1. The V segment lost 2 bases and the J segment 2 bases; nucleotides outside the gene matches: 6. Germline V gene data show CDR1 as DFQATT and CDR2 as SNEGSKA (reference sequence). There are 14 residues in the CDR3. CDR3: CSARNTGVPYEQYF. The CDR3 DNA is TGCAGTGCTAGAAATACAGGGGTACCCTACGAGCAGTACTTC.

This clonotype occurred a few times. The V call is TRBV20-1, the J call TRBJ2-1; TRBD2 matches at 11 bases. Per germline, CDR1 DFQATT and CDR2 SNEGSKA (reference sequence). V trimming: 0 bases; J trimming: 8 bases; junction bases outside the gene matches: 9. The CDR3 consists of 16 residues. CDR3 nucleotide sequence: TGCAGTGCTAGAGAGGGAAAAACTAGCGGGAGTCATGAGCAGTTCTTC. This encodes CSAREGKTSGSHEQFF.

This clonotype showed up many times. This chain connects TRBV6-1 to TRBJ2-2, with D unclear. The CDR3 contains 14 residues. The germline gives CDR1 MNHNS, CDR2 SASEGT. Trimming shortened V by 7 bases and J by 0 bases, and 9 bases separated the two germline ends. CDR3 region: CASTVSPNTGELFF. DNA of the CDR3: TGTGCCAGCACGGTGTCTCCGAACACCGGGGAGCTGTTTTTT.

J is TRBJ2-3 and V is TRBV7-9; 7 bases align to TRBD2. V shed 5 bases, J shed 0 bases, and the junction held 5 bases outside the gene matches. CDR1 SEHNR and CDR2 FQNEAQ come from the germline V gene (reference sequence). The CDR3 sequence is 15 residues long. CDR3 in amino acids: CASSLRTSSTDTQYF. In nucleotides, the CDR3 is TGTGCCAGCAGCCTTCGGACTAGTAGCACAGATACGCAGTATTTT.

This clonotype has only a few counts. The V gene is TRBV12-3 or TRBV12-4, the J gene TRBJ2-1; tentatively, D is TRBD2 (6 bases). Trimming cost V 3 bases and J 5 bases, with 17 bases left between them. This CDR3 comprises 16 residues. CDR3 in DNA: TGTGCCAGCAGTTTTCGTGGAGGGCTAGCTAACAATGAGCAGTTCTTC. Amino acid sequence: CASSFRGGLANNEQFF.

There are many counts of this clonotype. J is TRBJ2-3 and V is TRBV11-2, with D possibly TRBD2 on 5 matching bases. V lost 0 bases, J lost 6 bases, and 10 bases lay in between. Germline V gene data show CDR1 as SGHAT and CDR2 as FQNNGV. The CDR3 contains 14 residues. Here the CDR3 DNA reads TGTGCCAGCAGCTTAGATGTTCCGGGGGATACGCAGTATTTT. Residues: CASSLDVPGDTQYF.

This clonotype was recorded many times. The germline gene is not matched at one end of the junction; a read error may be the cause. The rearrangement uses TRBV7-8 and TRBJ2-3, with a possible D match to TRBD2 (6 bases). The CDR3 length is 14 residues. Per germline, CDR1 SGHVS and CDR2 FQNEAQ. As DNA, the CDR3 is TGTGCCAACAGCGAAATAGGGAGGACAGATACGCAGTATTTT. It is translated as CANSEIGRTDTQYF.

This clonotype was detected ten times or more. The chain is built from TRBV29-1 and TRBJ1-1; no definite D call. The germline V and J ends were trimmed by 2 bases and 0 bases, with 7 bases remaining between them. In germline, CDR1 is SQVTM, CDR2 ANQGSEA. This CDR3 is built from 13 residues. The DNA for the CDR3 is TGCAGCGTTGAAACAGAAGTGAACACTGAAGCTTTCTTT. Amino acid sequence: CSVETEVNTEAFF.

V usage is TRBV19 and J usage is TRBJ2-7; maybe TRBD1 (6 bases). The V end was cut by 4 bases, the J end by 5 bases, with 12 bases between. Germline CDR1 LNHDA, CDR2 SQIVND (reference sequence). The CDR3 has 13 residues. The CDR3 loop reads CASSRDKHNEQYF. In DNA, the CDR3 is TGTGCCAGTAGTAGGGACAAGCACAACGAGCAGTACTTC.

This clonotype was seen at least ten times. Here the CDR3 DNA reads TGTGCCAGCAAGAGGGGGGGAGACGAGCAGTACTTC. This codes for CASKRGGDEQYF. V and J are TRBV3-1 and TRBJ2-7; tentative D call: TRBD2 (7 bases). The CDR3 consists of 12 residues. Trimming took off 7 bases at V and 5 bases at J, with 12 bases between the two ends. Germline CDR1 is LGHDT and CDR2 is YNNKEL (reference sequence).

This clonotype was recorded a few times. The chain employs TRBV9 and TRBJ2-7; 8 bases are a match to TRBD2. Germline V gene data show CDR1 as SGDLS and CDR2 as YYNGEE. This CDR3 has 15 residues. V shed 3 bases and J 6 bases; nucleotides not matched to a gene: 11. Here the CDR3 reads CASSEGSGIAPEQYF. In DNA, the CDR3 is TGTGCCAGCAGCGAGGGTAGCGGGATAGCACCCGAGCAGTACTTC.

This clonotype occurred many times. This chain links TRBV2 with TRBJ2-2, with 9 bases that match TRBD1. CDR1 and CDR2 (germline): SNHLY, FYNNEI. V lost 7 bases and J lost 4; bases outside the gene matches: 4. This CDR3 has 14 amino acids. The CDR3 loop reads CASNWDRATGELFF. The CDR3 nucleotides are TGTGCCAGCAACTGGGACAGGGCCACCGGGGAGCTGTTTTTT. Full variable domain (missing parts from reference TRBV2 and TRBJ2-2): EPEVTQTPSHQVTQMGQEVILRCVPISNHLYFYWYRQILGQKVEFLVSFYNNEISEKSEIFDDQFSVERPDGSNFTLKIRSTKLEDSAMYFCASNWDRATGELFFGEGSRLTVL.

The rearrangement uses TRBV3-1 and TRBJ1-6; D not certain. The CDR3 runs to 14 residues. Deletions cut 1 base from V and 6 bases from J, with 7 bases between. Per the germline V gene, CDR1 is LGHDT and CDR2 is YNNKEL (reference sequence). CDR3 region: CASSQGQTNSPLHF. In DNA form, the CDR3 reads TGTGCCAGCAGCCAAGGCCAGACTAATTCACCCCTCCACTTT.